This T cell receptor (beta chain) stems from a study of cytomegalovirus exposure and HLA in healthy donors. The overall study: HLA-typed donors contributed some 83 million unique TCRs, which were held in an early data release.

CDR1 and CDR2 from the germline V gene are SGHRS and YFSETQ. With V trimmed by 0 bases and J by 4 bases, 5 bases remained unmatched. The CDR3 loop spans 15 amino acids. Amplification used 60 Vbeta primers and 13 Jbeta primers. Measured with immunoSEQ multiplex PCR; TCRdb has only the in-frame clones, and not every one. The sample consists of around 250,000 clones, about 93% of them appearing once. Whole-study findings and limits: Roughly uniform depth of sequencing across donors was assumed in presence/absence analyses.

Details on this clone: Its antigen is not identified.

The sequence was obtained from a girl aged 2-10 years in good health and CMV-seronegative. V gene TRBV5-1 combines with J gene TRBJ2-7, with 9 bases lining up with TRBD2. Input material: PBMCs. The CDR3 DNA follows: TGCGCCAGCAGCTTGGAGGCTAGCGGGACTTACGAGCAGTACTTC. As protein: CASSLEASGTYEQYF.